This T cell receptor beta chain was found in a study of tumor-infiltrating lymphocytes in primary liver carcinoma. At the level of the study: Every sample contained roughly 3.65 to 8 million productive TCRbeta reads, and these numbers were similar from one tissue type to another. Study findings and constraints: Overlap between tumor regions exceeded overlap of tumor with adjacent tissue or blood.

The CDR3 sequence is 13 residues long. With 9 bases removed from V and 2 bases from J, the gap between germline ends came to 11 bases. Per germline, CDR1 MNHNS and CDR2 SASEGT. The study co-extracted DNA and RNA from around 18-30 mg of unsorted bulk tissue. Every one of the tumor samples had a viable tumor cell content above 80%. Priming with a constant-region primer yielded TCR beta cDNA from 400 to 550 ng total RNA. Three-round nested multiplex PCR performed with slightly modified ARM-PCR produced the TCR beta libraries. With TRBV1-TRBV30 forward primers and a C-beta reverse primer, the first two PCR rounds were run for about 10 cycles each. TCRdb redid the calling of the multiplex PCR reads with MiXCR, one entry per CDR3 protein. The data contain roughly 120,000 distinct CDR3 sequences, 64% of them singletons. Note on this clonotype: The antigen remains undetermined.

This sequence originates from a woman aged 55 to 70 with primary liver carcinoma and hepatitis B virus infection. This rearrangement joins TRBV6-1 to TRBJ1-5; possible D gene TRBD1, 6 bases. The sequenced sample was liver tumor tissue from sampling region 3. As to subset: tumor region T3, left-lateral pole. The CDR3 bases are TGTGCCAGTGGGGGGCGGGGCAATCAGCCCCAGCATTTT. This encodes CASGGRGNQPQHF.